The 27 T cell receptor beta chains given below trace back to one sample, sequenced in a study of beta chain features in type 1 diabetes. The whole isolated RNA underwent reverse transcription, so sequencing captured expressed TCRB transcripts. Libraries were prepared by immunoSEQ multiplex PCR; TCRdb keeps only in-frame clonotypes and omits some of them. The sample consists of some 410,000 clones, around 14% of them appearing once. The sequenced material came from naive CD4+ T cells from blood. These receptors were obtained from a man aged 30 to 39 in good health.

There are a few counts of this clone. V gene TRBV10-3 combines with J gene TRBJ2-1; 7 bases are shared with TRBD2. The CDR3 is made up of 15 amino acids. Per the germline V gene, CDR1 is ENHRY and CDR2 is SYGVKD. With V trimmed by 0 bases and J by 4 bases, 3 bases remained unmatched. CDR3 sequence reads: CAISESASGYNEQFF. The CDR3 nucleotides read TGTGCCATCAGTGAGTCGGCTAGCGGATACAATGAGCAGTTCTTC.

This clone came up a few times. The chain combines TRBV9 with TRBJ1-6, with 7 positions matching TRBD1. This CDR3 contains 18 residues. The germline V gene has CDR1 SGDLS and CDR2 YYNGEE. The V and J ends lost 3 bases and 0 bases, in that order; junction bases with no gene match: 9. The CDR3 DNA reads TGTGCCAGCAGCGCCTCGACAGGGTTCAGCTCCTATAATTCACCCCTCCACTTT. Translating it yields CASSASTGFSSYNSPLHF.

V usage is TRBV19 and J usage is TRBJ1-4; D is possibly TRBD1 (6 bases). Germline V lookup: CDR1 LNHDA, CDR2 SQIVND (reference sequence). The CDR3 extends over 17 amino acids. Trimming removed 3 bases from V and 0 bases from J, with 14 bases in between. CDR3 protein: CASSIRGQTATNEKLFF. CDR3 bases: TGTGCCAGTAGTATCCGAGGACAGACTGCAACTAATGAAAAACTGTTTTTT. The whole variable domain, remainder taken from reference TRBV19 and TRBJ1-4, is DGGITQSPKYLFRKEGQNVTLSCEQNLNHDAMYWYRQDPGQGLRLIYYSQIVNDFQKGDIAEGYSVSREKKESFPLTVTSAQKNPTAFYLCASSIRGQTATNEKLFFGSGTQLSVL.

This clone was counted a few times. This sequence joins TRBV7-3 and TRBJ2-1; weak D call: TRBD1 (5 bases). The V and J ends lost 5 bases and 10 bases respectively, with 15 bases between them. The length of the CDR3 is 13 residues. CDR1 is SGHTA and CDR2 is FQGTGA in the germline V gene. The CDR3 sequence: CASSQSLSGEQFF. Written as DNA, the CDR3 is TGTGCCAGCAGCCAAAGCCTCTCAGGGGAGCAGTTCTTC.

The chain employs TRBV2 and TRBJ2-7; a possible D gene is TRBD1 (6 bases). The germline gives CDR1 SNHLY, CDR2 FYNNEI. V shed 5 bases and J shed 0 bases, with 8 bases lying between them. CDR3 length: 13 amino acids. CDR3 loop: CASSLGGSYEQYF. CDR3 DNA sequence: TGTGCCAGCAGTTTAGGGGGCTCCTACGAGCAGTACTTC.

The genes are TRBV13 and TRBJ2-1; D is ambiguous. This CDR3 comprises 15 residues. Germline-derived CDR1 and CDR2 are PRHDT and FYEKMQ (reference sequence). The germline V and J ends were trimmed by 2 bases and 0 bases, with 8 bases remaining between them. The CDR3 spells CASSLRASSYNEQFF. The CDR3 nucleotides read TGTGCCAGCAGCTTACGCGCAAGCTCCTACAATGAGCAGTTCTTC.

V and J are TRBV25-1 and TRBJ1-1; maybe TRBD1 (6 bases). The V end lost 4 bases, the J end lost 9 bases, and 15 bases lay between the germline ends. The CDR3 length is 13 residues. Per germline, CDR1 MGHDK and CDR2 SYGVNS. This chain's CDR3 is CASSGYGTRQAFF. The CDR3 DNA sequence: TGTGCCAGCAGTGGATACGGGACACGACAAGCTTTCTTT.

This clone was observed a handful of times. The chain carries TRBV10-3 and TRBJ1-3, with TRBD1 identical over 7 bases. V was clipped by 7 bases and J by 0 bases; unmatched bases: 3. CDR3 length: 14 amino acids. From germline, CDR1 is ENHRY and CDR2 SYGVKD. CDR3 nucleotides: TGTGCCATCACCGGACAGGTCTCTGGAAACACCATATATTTT. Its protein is CAITGQVSGNTIYF.

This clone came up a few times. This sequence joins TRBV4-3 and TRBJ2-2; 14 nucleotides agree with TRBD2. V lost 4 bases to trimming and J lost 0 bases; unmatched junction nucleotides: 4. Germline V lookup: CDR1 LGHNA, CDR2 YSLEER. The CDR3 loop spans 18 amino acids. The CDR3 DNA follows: TGCGCCAGCAGCCTCGGACTAGCGGGAGGTTCGAACACCGGGGAGCTGTTTTTT. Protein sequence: CASSLGLAGGSNTGELFF.

The CDR3 spells CASSLIPYQETQYF. CDR3 DNA: TGTGCCAGCAGCCTGATACCGTACCAAGAGACCCAGTACTTC. The chain uses TRBV5-6 and TRBJ2-5, with no clear D. This CDR3 region has 14 residues. The V end was cut by 4 bases, the J end by 0 bases, with 10 bases between. Germline assignment: CDR1 SGHDT and CDR2 YYEEEE.

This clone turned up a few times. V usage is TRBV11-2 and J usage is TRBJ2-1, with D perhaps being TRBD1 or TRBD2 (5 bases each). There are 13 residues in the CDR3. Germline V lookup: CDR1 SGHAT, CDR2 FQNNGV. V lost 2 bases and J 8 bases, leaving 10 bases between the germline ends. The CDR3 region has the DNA TGTGCCAGCAGCTTATCGGGACGCGATGAGCAGTTCTTC. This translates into CASSLSGRDEQFF.

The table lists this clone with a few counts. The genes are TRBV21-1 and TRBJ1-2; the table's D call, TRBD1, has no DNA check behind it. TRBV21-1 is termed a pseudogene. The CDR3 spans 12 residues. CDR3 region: CASTRGNTGYTF. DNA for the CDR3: TGTGCCAGCACGAGGGGGAATACCGGCTACACCTTC.

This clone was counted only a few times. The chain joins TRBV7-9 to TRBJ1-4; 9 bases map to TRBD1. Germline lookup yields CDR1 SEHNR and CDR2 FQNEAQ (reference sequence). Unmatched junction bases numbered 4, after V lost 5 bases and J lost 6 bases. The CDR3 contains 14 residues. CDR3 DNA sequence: TGTGCCAGCAGCAAGGGACAGGGATATGAAAAACTGTTTTTT. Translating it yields CASSKGQGYEKLFF.

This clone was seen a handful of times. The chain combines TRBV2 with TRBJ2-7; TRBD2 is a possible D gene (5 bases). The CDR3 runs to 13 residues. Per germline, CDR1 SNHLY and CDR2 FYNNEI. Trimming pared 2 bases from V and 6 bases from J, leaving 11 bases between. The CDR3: CASSENRGGEQYF. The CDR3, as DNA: TGTGCCAGCAGTGAAAATCGGGGTGGCGAGCAGTACTTC.

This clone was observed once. This chain's CDR3 is CASSPRLAVQETQYF. The CDR3 DNA is TGTGCCAGCAGCCCTCGACTAGCGGTTCAAGAGACCCAGTACTTC. The V call is TRBV7-9, the J call TRBJ2-5; 9 bases match TRBD2. This CDR3 region has 15 residues. V gave up 5 bases and J gave up 2 bases; unmatched junction bases: 6. Germline values: CDR1 SEHNR, CDR2 FQNEAQ (reference sequence).

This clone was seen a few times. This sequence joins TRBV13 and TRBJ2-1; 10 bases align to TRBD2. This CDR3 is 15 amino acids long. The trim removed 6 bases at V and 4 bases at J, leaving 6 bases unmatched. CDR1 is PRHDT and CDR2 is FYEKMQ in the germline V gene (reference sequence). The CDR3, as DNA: TGTGCCAGCAGTCCCGGGACTAGCGTATACAATGAGCAGTTCTTC. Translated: CASSPGTSVYNEQFF.

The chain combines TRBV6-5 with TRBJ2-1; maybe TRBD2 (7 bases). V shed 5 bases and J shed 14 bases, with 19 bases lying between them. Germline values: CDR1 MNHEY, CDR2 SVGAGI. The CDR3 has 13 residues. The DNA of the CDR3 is TGTGCCAGCAGTACGGGACACCGGGGGGTGAAGTTCTTC. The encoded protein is CASSTGHRGVKFF.

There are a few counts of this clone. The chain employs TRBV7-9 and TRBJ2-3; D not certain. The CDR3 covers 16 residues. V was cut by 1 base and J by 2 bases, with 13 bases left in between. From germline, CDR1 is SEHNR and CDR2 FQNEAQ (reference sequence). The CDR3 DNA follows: TGTGCCAGCAGCTTAGTTAAGCCACTCCTCACAGATACGCAGTATTTT. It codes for CASSLVKPLLTDTQYF.

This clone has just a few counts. CDR3 bases: TGCGCCAGCAGCTTCGTGGGACAGGGTTTTAACAATGAGCAGTTCTTC. As protein: CASSFVGQGFNNEQFF. This sequence joins TRBV5-1 and TRBJ2-1; 9 nucleotides agree with TRBD1. V was pared by 2 bases and J by 5 bases, with 8 bases of the junction left unmatched. CDR1 is SGHRS and CDR2 is YFSETQ in the germline V gene. The CDR3 runs 16 residues.

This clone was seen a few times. Written as DNA, the CDR3 is TGTGCCAGCAGCTTGGAACCGGAAGGCACTGAAGCTTTCTTT. Residues: CASSLEPEGTEAFF. The chain carries TRBV9 and TRBJ1-1; D is undetermined. The CDR3 runs to 14 residues. In germline, CDR1 is SGDLS, CDR2 YYNGEE. The V end lost 4 bases, the J end lost 4 bases, and 14 bases lay between the germline ends. The whole variable domain, remainder taken from reference TRBV9 and TRBJ1-1, is DSGVTQTPKHLITATGQRVTLRCSPRSGDLSVYWYQQSLDQGLQFLIQYYNGEERAKGNILERFSAQQFPDLHSELNLSSLELGDSALYFCASSLEPEGTEAFFGQGTRLTVV.

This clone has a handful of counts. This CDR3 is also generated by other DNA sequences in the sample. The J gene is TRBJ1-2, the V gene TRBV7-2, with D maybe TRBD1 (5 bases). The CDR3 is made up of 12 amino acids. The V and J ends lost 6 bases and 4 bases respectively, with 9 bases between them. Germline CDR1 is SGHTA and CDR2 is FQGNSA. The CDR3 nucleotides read TGTGCCAGCAGTCTAGGGACCTATGGCTACACCTTC. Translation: CASSLGTYGYTF.

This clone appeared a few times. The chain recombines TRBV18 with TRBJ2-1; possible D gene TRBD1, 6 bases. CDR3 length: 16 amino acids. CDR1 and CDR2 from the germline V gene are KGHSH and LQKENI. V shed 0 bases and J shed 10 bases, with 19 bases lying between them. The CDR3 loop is CASSPPGAQTRDEQFF. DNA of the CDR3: TGTGCCAGCTCACCACCGGGGGCGCAGACCAGAGACGAGCAGTTCTTC.

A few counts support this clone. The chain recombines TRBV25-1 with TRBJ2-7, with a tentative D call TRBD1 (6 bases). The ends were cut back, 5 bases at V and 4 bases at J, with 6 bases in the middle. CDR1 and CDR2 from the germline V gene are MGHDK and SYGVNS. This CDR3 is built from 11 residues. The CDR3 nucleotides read TGTGCCAGCAGTACAGGGTACGAGCAGTACTTC. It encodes CASSTGYEQYF.

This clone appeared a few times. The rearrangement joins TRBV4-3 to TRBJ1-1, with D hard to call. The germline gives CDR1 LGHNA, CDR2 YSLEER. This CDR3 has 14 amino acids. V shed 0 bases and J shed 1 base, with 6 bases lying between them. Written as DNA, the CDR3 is TGCGCCAGCAGCCAAGATTGGAGGAACACTGAAGCTTTCTTT. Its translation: CASSQDWRNTEAFF.

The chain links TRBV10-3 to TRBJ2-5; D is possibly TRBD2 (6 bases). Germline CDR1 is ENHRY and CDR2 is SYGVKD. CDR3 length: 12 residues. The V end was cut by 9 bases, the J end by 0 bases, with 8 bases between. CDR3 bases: TGTGCCATTGCGGGGAACCAAGAGACCCAGTACTTC. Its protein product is CAIAGNQETQYF.

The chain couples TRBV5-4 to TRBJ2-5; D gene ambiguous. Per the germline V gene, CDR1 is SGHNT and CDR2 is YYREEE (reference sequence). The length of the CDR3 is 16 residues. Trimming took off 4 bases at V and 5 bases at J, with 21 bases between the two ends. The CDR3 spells CASSPTGSPSTETQYF. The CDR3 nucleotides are TGTGCCAGCAGCCCGACTGGGTCGCCTTCTACGGAGACCCAGTACTTC.

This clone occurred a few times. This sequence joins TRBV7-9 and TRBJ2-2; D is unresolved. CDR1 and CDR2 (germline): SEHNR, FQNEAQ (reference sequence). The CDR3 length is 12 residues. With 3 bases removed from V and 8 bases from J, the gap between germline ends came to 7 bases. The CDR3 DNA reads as TGTGCCAGCAGCTTCATCGTTGGGGAGCTGTTTTTT. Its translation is CASSFIVGELFF.